This T cell receptor beta chain is from a study of T cells in Graves' hyperthyroidism and ophthalmopathy. The wider study: Peripheral blood was collected at initial diagnosis, before any treatment. Broader study findings: Blood also showed most of the thyroid clonotypes that were expanded above 0.001.

RNA transcripts gave rise to amplified TCR beta CDR3 regions. The primer set for the first-round RT-PCR of the TCR CDR3 was HTBI. TCRdb ran MiXCR on the multiplex PCR reads and lists one entry per CDR3 protein. The sample consists of more than 500,000 distinct CDR3 sequences, 15% to 20% of them appearing once. Disease duration was under 3 months in the ophthalmopathy patients, who also had a Clinical Activity Score of at least 3 and a NOSPECS grade of at least 4. Germline V gene data show CDR1 as SEHNR and CDR2 as FQNEAQ (reference sequence). CDR3 length equals 12 residues. V was clipped by 2 bases and J by 6 bases, with 5 bases between them. This clonotype was seen repeatedly, ten times or more. What it binds is not known.

This chain connects TRBV7-9 to TRBJ2-1, with no clear D. This sequence was found in a woman in her 30s with Graves' ophthalmopathy. The specimen was blood. The CDR3 DNA is TGTGCCAGCAGCTTAAGGCCCAATGAGCAGTTCTTC. This translates into CASSLRPNEQFF.